Shown below are 19 T cell receptor beta chains from a single sample sequenced in a study of blood T cell repertoires in COVID-19 (dated by TCRdb to about 2020). Library method: the immunoSEQ multiplex PCR assay. TCRdb limited this immuneACCESS table to in-frame rearrangements with V and J called. A share of clones is missing; checked studies link under half to unresolved V genes, and the rest is unexplained. This sample lists approximately 80,000 clones; more than 60% were detected once. 9.9% of the sample is held by the ten biggest clonotypes. The sequenced sample consisted of peripheral blood. The origin of the receptors is a human donor in a cohort sampled during active COVID-19.

The chain is built from TRBV19 and TRBJ1-6; D is perhaps TRBD1 (6 bases). CDR3 length equals 15 residues. Germline CDR1 LNHDA, CDR2 SQIVND (reference sequence). The ends were cut back, 3 bases at V and 7 bases at J, with 13 bases in the middle. CDR3 sequence: CASSITEDSNSPLHF. Written as DNA, the CDR3 is TGTGCCAGTAGTATTACTGAGGACAGCAATTCACCCCTCCACTTT.

This rearrangement joins TRBV5-1 to TRBJ2-4, with 7 bases identical to TRBD1. The V gene's germline CDR1 is SGHRS and CDR2 YFSETQ. V dropped 0 bases and J dropped 4; count of bases not matched to a gene: 7. The CDR3 extends over 16 amino acids. The CDR3: CASSLERGTEKNIQYF. CDR3 bases: TGCGCCAGCAGCTTGGAAAGGGGGACAGAGAAAAACATTCAGTACTTC.

V is TRBV6-5 and J is TRBJ1-1; a weak D match, TRBD1 (5 bases). Germline V CDR1 and CDR2: MNHEY, SVGAGI. CDR3 length: 13 residues. The V end was cut by 7 bases, the J end by 5 bases, with 14 bases between. CDR3 amino acids: CASTLSPGTEAFF. The CDR3 DNA reads TGTGCCAGCACCCTCTCCCCAGGGACTGAAGCTTTCTTT.

V gene TRBV27 combines with J gene TRBJ2-7; 7 bases fit TRBD1. The CDR3 consists of 15 residues. CDR1 and CDR2 from the germline V gene are MNHEY and SMNVEV (reference sequence). V was clipped by 5 bases and J by 0 bases; unmatched bases: 7. The CDR3, as DNA: TGTGCCAGCAGTCTTCGGGGACAGAGCTCCTACGAGCAGTACTTC. It specifies CASSLRGQSSYEQYF.

This clone came up a few times. V is TRBV19 and J is TRBJ1-5; the D is unclear. The germline CDR1 and CDR2 sequences are LNHDA and SQIVND (reference sequence). CDR3 size: 15 residues. The CDR3 loop reads CAASPDSFSNQPQHF. As DNA, the CDR3 is TGTGCTGCCAGCCCCGACTCCTTTAGCAATCAGCCCCAGCATTTT.

The CDR3 reads CASTWGDYEQYF. DNA of the CDR3: TGTGCCAGCACGTGGGGGGACTACGAGCAGTACTTC. The chain carries TRBV6-5 and TRBJ2-7; tentatively, D is TRBD2 (6 bases). The CDR3 has 12 amino acids. V lost 7 bases and J lost 3, with 10 bases in between. Germline V gene sequence: CDR1 MNHEY, CDR2 SVGAGI.

A word on this clone: One end of the junction does not line up with germline, which may come from a read error. The CDR3 loop is CASSLVGGGPSF. Written as DNA, the CDR3 is TGTGCCAGCAGCTTAGTTGGGGGAGGACCTTCCTTC. The genes are TRBV7-9 and TRBJ1-2; D possibly corresponds to TRBD1 (5 bases). CDR1 and CDR2 from the germline V gene are SEHNR and FQNEAQ (reference sequence). CDR3 length: 12 amino acids.

This clone has only one observation. The rearrangement joins TRBV4-1 to TRBJ2-3; D possibly corresponds to TRBD1 (5 bases). Deletions cut 8 bases from V and 1 base from J, with 7 bases between. This CDR3 region has 12 residues. Germline-derived CDR1 and CDR2 are MGHRA and YSYEKL. CDR3 residues: CASPGCTDTQYF. The CDR3 DNA follows: TGCGCCAGCCCAGGGTGCACAGATACGCAGTATTTT.

This chain connects TRBV6-5 to TRBJ1-1, with TRBD1 matching 10 bases. The CDR3 loop spans 12 amino acids. V was pared by 10 bases and J by 6 bases, with 5 bases of the junction left unmatched. Germline CDR1 is MNHEY and CDR2 is SVGAGI. This chain's CDR3 is CATDRGPSEAFF. CDR3 sequence (DNA): TGTGCCACCGACAGGGGGCCTTCTGAAGCTTTCTTT.

The chain is built from TRBV19 and TRBJ2-7; TRBD1 aligns across 9 bases. This CDR3 spans 17 amino acids. The germline V gene has CDR1 LNHDA and CDR2 SQIVND (reference sequence). V dropped 1 base and J dropped 3; count of bases not matched to a gene: 10. The CDR3 protein is CASSIAHLADRGYEQYF. In DNA, the CDR3 is TGTGCCAGTAGTATAGCCCACCTCGCGGACAGGGGCTACGAGCAGTACTTC.

This chain connects TRBV28 to TRBJ1-1; a weak D match, TRBD1 (6 bases). V was cut by 3 bases and J by 3 bases, with 14 bases left in between. This CDR3 is built from 15 residues. Germline CDR1 and CDR2: MDHEN and SYDVKM. CDR3 in amino acids: CASSLPGAQDTEAFF. Written as DNA, the CDR3 is TGTGCCAGCAGTTTGCCAGGGGCCCAGGACACTGAAGCTTTCTTT.

CDR3 residues: CASSLGGQVYEKLFF. DNA of the CDR3: TGTGCCAGCAGCTTGGGCGGGCAAGTTTATGAAAAACTGTTTTTT. This chain links TRBV11-3 with TRBJ1-4; D ambiguous. The CDR3 runs to 15 residues. Germline V gives CDR1 SGHNT, CDR2 YENEEA. The V end lost 3 bases, the J end lost 6 bases, and 14 bases lay between the germline ends.

The chain joins TRBV6-5 to TRBJ2-1; TRBD1 aligns across 7 bases. This CDR3 has 15 residues. V shed 10 bases and J 0 bases; nucleotides not matched to a gene: 9. Germline V gives CDR1 MNHEY, CDR2 SVGAGI. DNA for the CDR3: TGTGCCACCTTGACAGGGACCAGCTCCTACAATGAGCAGTTCTTC. Its translation: CATLTGTSSYNEQFF.

The chain is built from TRBV5-1 and TRBJ2-3, with 11 positions matching TRBD2. The CDR3 has 16 amino acids. Looked up from germline, CDR1 is SGHRS and CDR2 is YFSETQ. With 3 bases clipped from V and 1 base from J, the junction kept 4 bases outside the gene matches. The CDR3 here is CASSSLSGGGTDTQYF. The DNA for the CDR3 is TGCGCCAGCAGCTCACTTAGCGGGGGGGGCACAGATACGCAGTATTTT.

This clone was found once. The chain uses TRBV18 and TRBJ1-1; 9 positions match TRBD1. Germline V gives CDR1 KGHSH, CDR2 LQKENI. This CDR3 has 15 amino acids. V lost 6 bases and J lost 5; bases outside the gene matches: 10. The CDR3 loop reads CASSDKQGALTEAFF. CDR3 bases: TGTGCCAGCTCCGACAAACAGGGGGCCCTAACTGAAGCTTTCTTT.

The chain couples TRBV7-9 to TRBJ1-3, with D hard to call. Germline assignment: CDR1 SEHNR and CDR2 FQNEAQ (reference sequence). This CDR3 has 15 amino acids. Trimming pared 1 base from V and 0 bases from J, leaving 7 bases between. Written as DNA, the CDR3 is TGTGCCAGCAGCTTAGACGGGAGCTCTGGAAACACCATATATTTT. Translation: CASSLDGSSGNTIYF.

The chain joins TRBV20-1 to TRBJ1-5; no clear D gene. Trimming stripped 0 bases from V and 9 bases from J, with 6 bases between. The CDR3 extends over 11 amino acids. CDR1 is DFQATT and CDR2 is SNEGSKA in the germline V gene (reference sequence). The CDR3 sequence is CSARDEGPQHF. CDR3 DNA sequence: TGCAGTGCTAGAGATGAGGGGCCCCAGCATTTT.

The gene calls are TRBV3-1 (or the pseudogene TRBV3-2) and TRBJ1-2; D perhaps matches TRBD1 (6 bases). The CDR3 covers 13 residues. The germline V gene has CDR1 LGHDT and CDR2 YNNKEL (reference sequence). V lost 6 bases and J 7 bases, leaving 15 bases between the germline ends. The CDR3 nucleotides are TGTGCCAGCAGGCTGGACAGCTTAGGTGGCTACACCTTC. This sequence encodes CASRLDSLGGYTF.

The count of this clone is one. V gene TRBV6-7 combines with J gene TRBJ2-2; a possible D gene is TRBD2 (6 bases). TRBV6-7 is noted as an ORF with a role that remains uncertain. Trimming removed 2 bases at V and 0 bases at J, with 13 bases between. The CDR3 has 17 amino acids. Here the CDR3 reads CASSYDLRGTNTGELFF. The CDR3 DNA is TGTGCCAGCAGTTACGACCTCCGGGGGACGAACACCGGGGAGCTGTTTTTT.